The 9 T cell receptor beta chains listed next were all sequenced from one sample in a study of neurological immune-mediated disorders. TCRdb used MiXCR to reprocess the 5' RACE reads, holding one entry per CDR3 protein. The repertoire holds tens of thousands of distinct CDR3 sequences, with just under 6% as singletons. The sample was CD4+ T cells from blood. The source of these receptors is a woman aged 18-29 years with multiple sclerosis.

This clonotype was picked up many times. The chain uses TRBV11-3 and TRBJ1-1; D uncertain. The CDR3 sequence is 15 residues long. Germline V gives CDR1 SGHNT, CDR2 YENEEA. The V end lost 5 bases, the J end lost 6 bases, and 19 bases lay between the germline ends. The CDR3 nucleotides read TGTGCCAGCAGCATGAGAAAGGCCGTGACGGCTGAAGCTTTCTTT. This sequence encodes CASSMRKAVTAEAFF.

This clonotype was picked up many times. The chain employs TRBV20-1 and TRBJ2-5, with D perhaps matching TRBD1 (5 bases). This CDR3 contains 14 residues. In germline, CDR1 is DFQATT, CDR2 SNEGSKA (reference sequence). V lost 1 base and J lost 4, with 13 bases in between. The CDR3 protein is CSARGPGSPETQYF. Written as DNA, the CDR3 is TGCAGTGCTAGAGGCCCAGGGTCGCCAGAGACCCAGTACTTC.

This clonotype came up a few times. The V call is TRBV19, the J call TRBJ1-1; maybe TRBD1 (6 bases). CDR1 LNHDA and CDR2 SQIVND come from the germline V gene (reference sequence). V was pared by 4 bases and J by 0 bases, with 12 bases between. The CDR3 has 15 amino acids. CDR3 sequence reads: CASSTLGHMNTEAFF. DNA of the CDR3: TGTGCCAGTAGTACTCTGGGACACATGAACACTGAAGCTTTCTTT.

This clonotype was counted only a few times. The chain is built from TRBV14 and TRBJ2-7; D may be TRBD1 (6 bases). This CDR3 spans 13 amino acids. Per germline, CDR1 SGHDN and CDR2 FVKESK. The V end was cut by 6 bases, the J end by 5 bases, with 14 bases between. As DNA, the CDR3 is TGTGCCAGCAGACTTACAGGGTTCCACGAGCAGTACGTC. Encoded protein: CASRLTGFHEQYV.

The table lists this clonotype with many counts. The V call is TRBV18, the J call TRBJ2-2, with a tentative D call TRBD2 (6 bases). With 0 bases removed from V and 4 bases from J, the gap between germline ends came to 12 bases. CDR1 is KGHSH and CDR2 is LQKENI in the germline V gene. This CDR3 comprises 16 residues. The CDR3 nucleotides are TGTGCCAGCTCACCACCTTCGGGACTCACCACCGGGGAGCTGTTTTTT. It encodes CASSPPSGLTTGELFF.

This clonotype was seen many times. This chain connects TRBV20-1 to TRBJ1-5; D is unclear. Germline CDR1 and CDR2: DFQATT and SNEGSKA (reference sequence). The CDR3 totals 13 residues. V shed 3 bases and J shed 5 bases, with 11 bases lying between them. CDR3 region: CSASRGYDQPQHF. CDR3 bases: TGCAGTGCTAGTCGGGGATATGATCAGCCCCAGCATTTT.

In this sample, this clonotype is medium-sized. The V gene is TRBV20-1, the J gene TRBJ1-6, with D uncertain. The CDR3 spans 13 residues. Trimming left V 6 bases short and J 2 bases short, with 8 bases between. The germline V gene encodes CDR1 DFQATT and CDR2 SNEGSKA (reference sequence). CDR3 sequence reads: CSASTAYNSPLHF. The CDR3 bases are TGCAGTGCATCGACGGCCTATAATTCACCCCTCCACTTT.

This clonotype was picked up many times. The chain couples TRBV28 to TRBJ2-3; a possible D gene is TRBD1 (6 bases). Trimming left V 5 bases short and J 2 bases short, with 20 bases between. This CDR3 is built from 17 residues. The germline gives CDR1 MDHEN, CDR2 SYDVKM. CDR3 protein: CASSESGTPDPTDTQYF. The CDR3 region has the DNA TGTGCCAGCAGTGAGTCCGGGACACCGGACCCCACAGATACGCAGTATTTT.

This clonotype appeared a few times. This chain connects TRBV19 to TRBJ1-4; TRBD1 matches 7 bases. The germline gives CDR1 LNHDA, CDR2 SQIVND (reference sequence). J was trimmed by 5 bases and V by 3 bases; bases with no gene match: 3. This CDR3 spans 14 amino acids. CDR3 DNA sequence: TGTGCCAGTAGTATCGGGACAGCAAATGAAAAACTGTTTTTT. This codes for CASSIGTANEKLFF.